This TCR beta chain was recorded in a study of blood T cell repertoires in COVID-19. Study overall: COVID-19 samples collected from the United States, Italy and Spain covered acute and convalescent phases. Nucleic acid was either cDNA or gDNA, and it came from T cells, B-cell-depleted T cells, or PBMCs.

How the authors handled the data: Reference gene primer amplification yielded estimated nucleated cell counts. Assay: immunoSEQ multiplex PCR; the TCRdb copy retains only in-frame clones and omits some. D and trimming were read from the DNA, whereas the V and J calls and clone size are those reported in that table. This table has under 200,000 clones, roughly nine tenths appearing once. V shed 9 bases and J 0 bases; nucleotides not matched to a gene: 8. The V gene's germline CDR1 is MNHEY and CDR2 SVGAGI. This CDR3 has 15 residues. The material sequenced was peripheral blood. The receptor comes from a woman in her seventies with acute or convalescent COVID-19. This sequence joins TRBV6-5 and TRBJ2-1, with TRBD1 identical over 7 bases. As DNA, the CDR3 is TGTGCCAGAGTCTGGACAGGCCGCTCCTACAATGAGCAGTTCTTC. It is translated as CARVWTGRSYNEQFF.